This TCR beta chain was observed in a study of cytomegalovirus exposure and HLA in healthy donors. General study results and limits: A later analysis reportedly identified an Asian-associated ancestry cluster as carrying fewer N-insertions than the approximately 670-donor mean. Cytomegalovirus-associated TCR beta chains were listed, numbering 164. Some V segments could not be told apart, so they were left out, TRBV6-2 and TRBV6-3 among them.

PCR employed 60 Vbeta and 13 Jbeta primers. This table comes from immunoSEQ multiplex PCR, and its TCRdb copy is limited to in-frame clones, with some not included. The table shows about 160,000 clones, with 68% occurring only once. This clone was seen a single time. Its antigen is not known. Germline CDR1 and CDR2: MDHEN and SYDVKM. There are 17 residues in the CDR3. Trimming took 7 bases from V and 3 from J, leaving 23 bases between them. The chain carries TRBV28 and TRBJ2-3, with D tentatively TRBD1 (9 bases). The sequencing sample was made of PBMCs. The sequence came from a man aged 45-65 years in good health and CMV-seronegative. The CDR3 sequence: CASTPHRGGTGTDTQYF. The CDR3 DNA reads as TGTGCCAGCACCCCCCATCGCGGGGGGACAGGGACAGATACGCAGTATTTT.